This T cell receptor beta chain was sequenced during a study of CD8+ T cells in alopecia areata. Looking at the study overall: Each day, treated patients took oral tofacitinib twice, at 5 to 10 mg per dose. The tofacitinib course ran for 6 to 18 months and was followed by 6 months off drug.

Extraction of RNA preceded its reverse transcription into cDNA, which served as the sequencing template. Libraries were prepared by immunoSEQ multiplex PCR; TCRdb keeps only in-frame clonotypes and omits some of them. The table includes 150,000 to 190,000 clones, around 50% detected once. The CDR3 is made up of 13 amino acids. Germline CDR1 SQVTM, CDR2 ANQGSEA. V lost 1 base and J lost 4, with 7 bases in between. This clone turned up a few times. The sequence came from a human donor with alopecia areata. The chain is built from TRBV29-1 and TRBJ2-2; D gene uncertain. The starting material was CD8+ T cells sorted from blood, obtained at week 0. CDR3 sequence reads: CSVEGRPTGELFF. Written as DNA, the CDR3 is TGCAGCGTTGAAGGAAGACCCACCGGGGAGCTGTTTTTT.